Presented here are 17 T cell receptor beta chains from one specimen sequenced in a study of early T cells in non-severe SARS-CoV-2 infection. TCRdb re-analysed the 5' RACE reads in MiXCR, keeping a single row per CDR3 protein. The data show about 49,000 distinct CDR3 sequences, roughly 12% seen once. The sequencing sample was made of whole blood. The source of these receptors is an adult who was a healthcare worker with PCR-confirmed SARS-CoV-2 infection or an uninfected control (not recorded which).

The chain carries TRBV11-2 and TRBJ2-1, with 10 bases identical to TRBD2. Per germline, CDR1 SGHAT and CDR2 FQNNGV. The CDR3 spans 18 residues. V was pared by 1 base and J by 3 bases, with 9 bases of the junction left unmatched. The CDR3 nucleotides are TGTGCCAGCAGCTTAGTCGCTTTACTAGCGGGAAACTACAATGAGCAGTTCTTC. Protein product: CASSLVALLAGNYNEQFF.

This chain connects TRBV29-1 to TRBJ2-7, with 7 bases identical to TRBD1. Germline CDR1 and CDR2: SQVTM and ANQGSEA. The CDR3 runs 12 residues. With V trimmed by 4 bases and J by 3 bases, 3 bases remained unmatched. CDR3 region: CSVVTGVYEQYF. CDR3 nucleotide sequence: TGCAGCGTTGTAACAGGGGTCTACGAGCAGTACTTC.

This clonotype was detected a few times. This chain joins TRBV5-6 and TRBJ2-1; D gene uncertain. The V gene's germline CDR1 is SGHDT and CDR2 YYEEEE. V gave up 0 bases and J gave up 2 bases, with 12 bases separating them. The CDR3 length is 16 residues. CDR3 amino acids: CASSLEARRPYNEQFF. The CDR3 bases are TGTGCCAGCAGCTTGGAGGCCCGCCGACCCTACAATGAGCAGTTCTTC. Full variable domain (missing parts from reference TRBV5-6 and TRBJ2-1): DAGVTQSPTHLIKTRGQQVTLRCSPKSGHDTVSWYQQALGQGPQFIFQYYEEEERQRGNFPDRFSGHQFPNYSSELNVNALLLGDSALYLCASSLEARRPYNEQFFGPGTRLTVL.

This clonotype has a handful of counts. The J gene is TRBJ1-1, the V gene TRBV24-1; D is unresolved. Germline CDR1 is KGHDR and CDR2 is SFDVKD. The CDR3 has 13 residues. Trimming shortened V by 9 bases and J by 2 bases, and 12 bases separated the two germline ends. The CDR3 is CATRAEINTEAFF. The CDR3 DNA reads TGTGCCACCCGGGCGGAGATAAACACTGAAGCTTTCTTT.

This clonotype came up many times. The CDR3, as DNA: TGCAGCGTTGCGGAGGGGGCATACACTGAAGCTTTCTTT. Protein sequence: CSVAEGAYTEAFF. V is TRBV29-1 and J is TRBJ1-1; 7 nucleotides line up with TRBD1. This CDR3 contains 13 residues. V shed 4 bases and J 3 bases; nucleotides not matched to a gene: 5. Germline V CDR1 and CDR2: SQVTM, ANQGSEA.

The rearrangement joins TRBV11-2 to TRBJ2-2; the D gene is possibly TRBD1 (6 bases). Germline CDR1 and CDR2: SGHAT and FQNNGV. Trimming cost V 5 bases and J 5 bases, with 15 bases left between them. This CDR3 comprises 15 residues. CDR3 in DNA: TGTGCCAGCAGCGCTCGTCAGGGGCGAACCGGGGAGCTGTTTTTT. Translated, it gives CASSARQGRTGELFF.

This clonotype was seen ten or more times. The chain couples TRBV7-6 to TRBJ1-3, with D possibly TRBD1 on 6 matching bases. This CDR3 region has 16 residues. The V end was cut by 4 bases, the J end by 0 bases, with 13 bases between. Germline CDR1 is SGHVS and CDR2 is FNYEAQ. The chain's CDR3 is CASSSPAGDSGNTIYF. Written as DNA, the CDR3 is TGTGCCAGCAGCTCCCCCGCAGGGGACTCTGGAAACACCATATATTTT.

The chain couples TRBV28 to TRBJ1-6; D is ambiguous. The CDR3 length is 15 residues. Germline V lookup: CDR1 MDHEN, CDR2 SYDVKM. V lost 3 bases, J lost 3 bases, and 9 bases lay in between. The CDR3 here is CASSFEAHYNSPLHF. The CDR3 nucleotides are TGTGCCAGCAGTTTTGAGGCTCACTATAATTCACCCCTCCACTTT.

V is TRBV6-6 and J is TRBJ2-1, with no clear D. V lost 4 bases, J lost 9 bases, and 10 bases lay in between. CDR1 is MNHNY, CDR2 SVGAGI, per germline (reference sequence). The CDR3 length is 12 residues. The CDR3 DNA follows: TGTGCCAGCAGTTCCCGGTCCGGTGAGCAGTTCTTC. Translation gives CASSSRSGEQFF.

This clonotype has at least ten counts. V usage is TRBV6-5 and J usage is TRBJ2-7, with D perhaps given as TRBD1 or TRBD2 (6 bases each). This CDR3 has 14 residues. The V gene lost 2 bases and the J gene lost 6 bases, with 14 bases spanning the gap. Germline CDR1 MNHEY, CDR2 SVGAGI. CDR3 loop: CASSYKPGGLEQYF. The DNA of the CDR3 is TGTGCCAGCAGTTACAAGCCCGGGGGCCTCGAGCAGTACTTC.

The rearrangement joins TRBV10-3 to TRBJ1-1; D is unresolved. Per germline, CDR1 ENHRY and CDR2 SYGVKD. CDR3 length equals 13 residues. The V end was cut by 3 bases, the J end by 7 bases, with 12 bases between. This CDR3 reads CAISDKRFDEAFF. The CDR3 nucleotides are TGTGCCATCAGTGATAAGAGGTTCGATGAAGCTTTCTTT.

The rearrangement joins TRBV28 to TRBJ2-4; D might be TRBD1 or TRBD2, each matching 5 bases. V lost 5 bases to trimming and J lost 0 bases, with 8 bases between them. CDR3 length equals 14 residues. Germline-derived CDR1 and CDR2 are MDHEN and SYDVKM. CDR3 coding DNA: TGTGCCAGCAGTCCGGGGCTAGCCAAAAACATTCAGTACTTC. Protein product: CASSPGLAKNIQYF.

This clonotype was recorded many times. The chain employs TRBV12-3 or TRBV12-4 and TRBJ2-1; 9 bases agree with TRBD2. Trimming removed 3 bases from V and 8 bases from J; junction bases left unmatched: 2. The CDR3 runs 13 residues. The CDR3 DNA sequence: TGTGCCAGCAGTTTGGGCGGGAGGGATGAGCAGTTCTTC. Protein: CASSLGGRDEQFF.

This clonotype was seen more than once but under ten times. Lacking the conserved final phenylalanine or tryptophan, this CDR3 likely reflects a read error. This chain links TRBV27 with TRBJ1-1; a possible D gene is TRBD1 (6 bases). This CDR3 region has 13 residues. Germline CDR1 MNHEY, CDR2 SMNVEV (reference sequence). Trimming removed 6 bases from V and 1 base from J, with 9 bases in between. CDR3 in DNA: TGTGCCAGCAGGGGACATGGGAACACTGAAGCTTTCTCT. This translates into CASRGHGNTEAFS.

The J gene is TRBJ1-1, the V gene TRBV28; unclear D gene. Germline-derived CDR1 and CDR2 are MDHEN and SYDVKM. This CDR3 is 14 amino acids long. Trimming took off 1 base at V and 0 bases at J, with 6 bases between the two ends. Here the CDR3 reads CASSLLHLNTEAFF. The CDR3 nucleotides read TGTGCCAGCAGTTTATTACACCTGAACACTGAAGCTTTCTTT.

There are many counts of this clonotype. This rearrangement joins TRBV5-4 to TRBJ2-1; D possibly uses TRBD1 or TRBD2 (6 bases each). The CDR3 spans 15 residues. V dropped 4 bases and J dropped 8 bases, with 19 bases sitting between them. Germline CDR1 SGHNT, CDR2 YYREEE (reference sequence). CDR3 residues: CASSPSTGASDEQFF. The DNA for the CDR3 is TGTGCCAGCAGCCCTTCCACGGGGGCTAGTGATGAGCAGTTCTTC.

The table lists this clonotype with a few counts. The chain has TRBV27 and TRBJ1-2; no clear D gene. Germline values: CDR1 MNHEY, CDR2 SMNVEV (reference sequence). The CDR3 runs to 15 residues. V gave up 6 bases and J gave up 0 bases, with 14 bases separating them. CDR3 amino acids: CASSAELPANYGYTF. The CDR3 nucleotides read TGTGCCAGCAGCGCCGAGTTGCCTGCTAACTATGGCTACACCTTC.